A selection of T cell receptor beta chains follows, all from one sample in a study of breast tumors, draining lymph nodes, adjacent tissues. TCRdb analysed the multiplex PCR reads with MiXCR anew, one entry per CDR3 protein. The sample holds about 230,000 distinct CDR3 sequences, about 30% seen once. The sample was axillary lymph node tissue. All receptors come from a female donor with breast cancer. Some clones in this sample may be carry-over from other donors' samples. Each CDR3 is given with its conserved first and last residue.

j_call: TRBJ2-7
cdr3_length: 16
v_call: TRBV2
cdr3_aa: CASRSIAGVIPGEQYF

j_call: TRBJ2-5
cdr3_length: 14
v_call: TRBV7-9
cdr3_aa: CASSLAARRETQYF

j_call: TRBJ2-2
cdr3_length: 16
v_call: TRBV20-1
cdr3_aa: CSASVFGTVDTGELFF

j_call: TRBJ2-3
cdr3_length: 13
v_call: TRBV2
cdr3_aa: CASSVDSTDTQYF

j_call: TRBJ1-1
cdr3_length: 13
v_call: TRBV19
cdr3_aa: CASSISAGTEAFF

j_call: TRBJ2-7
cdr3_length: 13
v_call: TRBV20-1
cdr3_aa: CSAASGGEYEQYF

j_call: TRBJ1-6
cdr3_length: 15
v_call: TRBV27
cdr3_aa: CASSLTGQYNSPLHF

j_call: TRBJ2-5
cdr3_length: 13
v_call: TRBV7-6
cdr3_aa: CASSPQRGKTQYF

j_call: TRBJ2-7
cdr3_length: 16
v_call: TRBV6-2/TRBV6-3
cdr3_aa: CASSNSGSGVSYEQYF

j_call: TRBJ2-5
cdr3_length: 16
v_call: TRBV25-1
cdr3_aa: CASSAGIGGNQETQYF

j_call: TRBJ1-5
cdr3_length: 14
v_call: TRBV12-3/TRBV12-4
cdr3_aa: CASSLQGFWETQHF

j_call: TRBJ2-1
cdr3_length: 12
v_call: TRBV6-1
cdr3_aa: CASRHTYNEQFF

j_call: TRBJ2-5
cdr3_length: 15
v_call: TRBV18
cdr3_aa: CASSPRRGEQETQYF

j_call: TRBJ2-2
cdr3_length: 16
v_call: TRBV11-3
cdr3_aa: CASSIEGGANTGELFF

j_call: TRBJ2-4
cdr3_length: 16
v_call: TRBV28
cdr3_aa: CASTLKQGWAKNIQYF

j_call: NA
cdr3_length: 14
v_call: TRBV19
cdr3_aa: CASSIRGQGETQFF

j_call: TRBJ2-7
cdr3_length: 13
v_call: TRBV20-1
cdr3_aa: CSARFRGRYEQYF

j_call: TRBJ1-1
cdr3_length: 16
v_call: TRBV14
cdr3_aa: CASSPHSGGRNTEAFF

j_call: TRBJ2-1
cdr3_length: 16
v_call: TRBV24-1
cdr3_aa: CATSGPGLARYNEQFF

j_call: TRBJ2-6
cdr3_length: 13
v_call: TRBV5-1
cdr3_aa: CASTRGGANVLTF

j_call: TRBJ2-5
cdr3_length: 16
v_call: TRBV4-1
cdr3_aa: CASSQDLTSGSETQYF

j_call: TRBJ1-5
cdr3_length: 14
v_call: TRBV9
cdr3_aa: CASSVDPVLGPQHF

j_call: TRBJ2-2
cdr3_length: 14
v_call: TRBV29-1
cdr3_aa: CSLGGLEGAGELFF

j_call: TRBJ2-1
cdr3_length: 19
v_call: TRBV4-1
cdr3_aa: CASSHPGLAGGANRDEQFF

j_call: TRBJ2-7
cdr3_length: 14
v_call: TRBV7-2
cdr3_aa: CASSSLGGKSEQYF

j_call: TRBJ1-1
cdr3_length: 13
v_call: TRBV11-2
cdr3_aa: CASSLAGVTEAFF

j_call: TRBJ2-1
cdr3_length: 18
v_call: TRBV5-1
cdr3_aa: CASSLAKGGLAGYNEQFF

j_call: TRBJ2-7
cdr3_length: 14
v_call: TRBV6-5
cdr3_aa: CASSYLDSSYEQYF

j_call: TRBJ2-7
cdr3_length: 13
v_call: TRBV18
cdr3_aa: CASSPGRTHEQYF

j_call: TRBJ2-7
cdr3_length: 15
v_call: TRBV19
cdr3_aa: CASSNPGGFSYEQYF

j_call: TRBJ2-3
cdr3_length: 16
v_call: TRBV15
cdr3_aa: CATSRDQASGTDTQYF

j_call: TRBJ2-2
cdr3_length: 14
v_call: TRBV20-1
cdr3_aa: CSAVQGAGAGELFF

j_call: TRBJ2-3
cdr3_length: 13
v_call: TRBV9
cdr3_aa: CASSVAHTDTQYF

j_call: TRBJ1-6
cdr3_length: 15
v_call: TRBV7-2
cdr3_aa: CASSPRDRDNSPLHF

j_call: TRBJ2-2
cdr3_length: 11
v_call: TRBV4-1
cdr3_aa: CATEWTGELFF

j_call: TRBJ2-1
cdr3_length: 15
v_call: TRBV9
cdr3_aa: CASSGAGVPYNEQFF